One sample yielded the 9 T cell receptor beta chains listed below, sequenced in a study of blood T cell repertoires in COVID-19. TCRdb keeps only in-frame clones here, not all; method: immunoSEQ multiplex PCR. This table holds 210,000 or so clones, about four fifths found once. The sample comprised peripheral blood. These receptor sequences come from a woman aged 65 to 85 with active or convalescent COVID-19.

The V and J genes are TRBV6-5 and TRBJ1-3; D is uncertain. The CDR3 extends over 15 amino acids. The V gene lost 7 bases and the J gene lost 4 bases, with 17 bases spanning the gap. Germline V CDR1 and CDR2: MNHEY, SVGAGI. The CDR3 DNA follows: TGTGCCAGCATCCGAGACCGGGTGAGAGGAAACACCATATATTTT. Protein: CASIRDRVRGNTIYF.

CDR3 loop: CASSPYGQGVNEQYF. Here the CDR3 DNA reads TGTGCCAGCTCACCCTATGGACAGGGGGTTAACGAGCAGTACTTC. The V gene is TRBV18, the J gene TRBJ2-7; 10 bases line up with TRBD1. The V and J ends lost 3 bases and 5 bases, in that order; junction bases with no gene match: 7. From germline, CDR1 is KGHSH and CDR2 LQKENI. CDR3 length: 15 residues.

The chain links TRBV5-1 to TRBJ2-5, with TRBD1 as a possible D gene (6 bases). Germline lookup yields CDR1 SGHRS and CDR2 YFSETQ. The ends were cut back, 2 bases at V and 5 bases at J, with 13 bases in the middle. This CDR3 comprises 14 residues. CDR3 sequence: CASSLYRVGETQYF. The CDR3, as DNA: TGCGCCAGCAGCTTATACAGGGTTGGTGAGACCCAGTACTTC.

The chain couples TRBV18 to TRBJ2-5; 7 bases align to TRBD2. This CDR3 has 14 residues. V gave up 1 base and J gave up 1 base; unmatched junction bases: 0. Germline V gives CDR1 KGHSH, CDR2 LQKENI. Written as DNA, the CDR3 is TGTGCCAGCTCACCACGGGAGGGCCAAGAGACCCAGTACTTC. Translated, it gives CASSPREGQETQYF.

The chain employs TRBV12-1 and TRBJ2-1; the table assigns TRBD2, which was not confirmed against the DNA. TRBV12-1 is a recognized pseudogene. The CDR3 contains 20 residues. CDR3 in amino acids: CASSFRRGWLREGPNREQFF. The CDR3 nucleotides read TGTGCCAGCAGCTTTAGGAGGGGGTGGTTGCGGGAGGGCCCTAACAGGGAGCAGTTCTTC.

CDR3 bases: TGTGCCAGCAGAAACGGAGGGGTGGGTGAAAAACTGTTTTTT. Residues: CASRNGGVGEKLFF. The chain combines TRBV2 with TRBJ1-4, with D perhaps matching TRBD1 (5 bases). V dropped 6 bases and J dropped 7 bases, with 15 bases sitting between them. Germline V lookup: CDR1 SNHLY, CDR2 FYNNEI. This CDR3 is built from 14 residues.

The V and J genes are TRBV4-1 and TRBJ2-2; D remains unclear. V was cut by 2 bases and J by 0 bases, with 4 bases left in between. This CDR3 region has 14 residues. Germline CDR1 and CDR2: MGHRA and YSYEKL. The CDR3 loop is CASSQLPNTGELFF. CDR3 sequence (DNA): TGCGCCAGCAGCCAACTCCCGAACACCGGGGAGCTGTTTTTT.

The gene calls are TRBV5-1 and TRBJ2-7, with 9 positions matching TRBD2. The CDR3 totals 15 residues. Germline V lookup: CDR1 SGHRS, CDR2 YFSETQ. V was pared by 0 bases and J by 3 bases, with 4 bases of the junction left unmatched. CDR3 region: CASSLGSGSFYEQYF. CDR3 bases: TGCGCCAGCAGCTTGGGTAGCGGGAGTTTCTACGAGCAGTACTTC. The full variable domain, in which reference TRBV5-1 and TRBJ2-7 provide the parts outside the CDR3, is KAGVTQTPRYLIKTRGQQVTLSCSPISGHRSVSWYQQTPGQGLQFLFEYFSETQRNKGNFPGRFSGRQFSNSRSEMNVSTLELGDSALYLCASSLGSGSFYEQYFGPGTRLTVT.

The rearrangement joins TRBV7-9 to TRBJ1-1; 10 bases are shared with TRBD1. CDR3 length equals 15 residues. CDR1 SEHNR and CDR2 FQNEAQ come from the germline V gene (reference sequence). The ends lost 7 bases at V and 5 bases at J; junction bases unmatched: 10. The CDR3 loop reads CASIGRQGAGTEAFF. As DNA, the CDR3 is TGTGCCAGCATAGGGCGACAGGGGGCAGGGACTGAAGCTTTCTTT.